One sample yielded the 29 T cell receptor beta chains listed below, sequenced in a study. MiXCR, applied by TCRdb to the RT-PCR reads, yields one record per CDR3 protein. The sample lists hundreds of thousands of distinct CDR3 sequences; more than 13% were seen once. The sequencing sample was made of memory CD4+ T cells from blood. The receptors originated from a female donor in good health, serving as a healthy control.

This CDR3 is CASSYLALSSYNEQFF. The CDR3 nucleotides read TGTGCCAGCAGTTACTTAGCCTTAAGCTCCTACAATGAGCAGTTCTTC. The J gene is TRBJ2-1, the V gene TRBV6-2 or TRBV6-3, with unresolved D. V was trimmed by 1 base and J by 0 bases, leaving 10 bases between them. CDR1 and CDR2 from the germline V gene are MNHEY and SVGEGT. The CDR3 length is 16 residues.

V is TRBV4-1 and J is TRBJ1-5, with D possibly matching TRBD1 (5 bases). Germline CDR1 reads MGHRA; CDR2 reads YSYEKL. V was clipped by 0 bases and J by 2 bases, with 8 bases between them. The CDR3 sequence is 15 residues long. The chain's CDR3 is CASSQDGTGNQPQHF. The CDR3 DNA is TGCGCCAGCAGCCAAGATGGGACGGGCAATCAGCCCCAGCATTTT.

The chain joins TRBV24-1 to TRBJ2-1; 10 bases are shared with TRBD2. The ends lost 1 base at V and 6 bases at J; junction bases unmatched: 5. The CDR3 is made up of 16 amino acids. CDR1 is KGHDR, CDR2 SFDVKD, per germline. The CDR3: CATSDFLAGAGNEQFF. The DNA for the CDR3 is TGTGCCACCAGTGATTTCCTAGCGGGAGCAGGCAATGAGCAGTTCTTC.

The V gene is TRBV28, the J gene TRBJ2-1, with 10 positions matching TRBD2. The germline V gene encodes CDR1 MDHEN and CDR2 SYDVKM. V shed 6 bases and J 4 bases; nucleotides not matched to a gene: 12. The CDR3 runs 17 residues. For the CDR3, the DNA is TGTGCCAGCAGCCCTAGCAGCGGGAGGGGGAAATACAATGAGCAGTTCTTC. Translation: CASSPSSGRGKYNEQFF.

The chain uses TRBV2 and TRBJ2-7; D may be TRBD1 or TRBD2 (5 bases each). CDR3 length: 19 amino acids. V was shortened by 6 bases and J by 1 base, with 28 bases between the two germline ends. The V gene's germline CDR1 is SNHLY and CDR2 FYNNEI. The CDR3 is CASSPYGARYNQGSYEQYF. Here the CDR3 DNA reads TGTGCCAGCAGCCCCTACGGGGCCAGATATAACCAGGGTTCCTACGAGCAGTACTTC.

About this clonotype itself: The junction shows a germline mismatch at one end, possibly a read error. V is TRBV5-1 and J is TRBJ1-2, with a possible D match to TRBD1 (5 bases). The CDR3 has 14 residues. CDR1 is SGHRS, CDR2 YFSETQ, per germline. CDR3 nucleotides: TGCGCCAACAGCTTCGGGGCCGCTAACTATGGCTACACCTTC. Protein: CANSFGAANYGYTF.

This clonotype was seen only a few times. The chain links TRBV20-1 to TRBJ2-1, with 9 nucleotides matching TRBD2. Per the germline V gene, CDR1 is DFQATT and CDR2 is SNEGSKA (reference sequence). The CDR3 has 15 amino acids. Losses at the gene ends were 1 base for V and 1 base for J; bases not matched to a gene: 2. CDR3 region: CSARGLAVSYNEQFF. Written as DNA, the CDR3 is TGCAGTGCTAGAGGACTAGCGGTTTCCTACAATGAGCAGTTCTTC.

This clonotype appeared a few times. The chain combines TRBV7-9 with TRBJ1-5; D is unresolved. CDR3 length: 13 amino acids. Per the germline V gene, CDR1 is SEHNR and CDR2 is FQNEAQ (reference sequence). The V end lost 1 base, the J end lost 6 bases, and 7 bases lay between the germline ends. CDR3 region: CASSLVLGQPQHF. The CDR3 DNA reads TGTGCCAGCAGCTTAGTCTTGGGTCAGCCCCAGCATTTT.

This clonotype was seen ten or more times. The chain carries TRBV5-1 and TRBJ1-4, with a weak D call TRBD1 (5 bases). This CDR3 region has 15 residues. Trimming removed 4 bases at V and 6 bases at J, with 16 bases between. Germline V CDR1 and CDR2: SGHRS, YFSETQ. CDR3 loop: CASSITGTSDEKLFF. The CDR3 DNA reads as TGCGCCAGCAGCATAACCGGGACCTCGGATGAAAAACTGTTTTTT.

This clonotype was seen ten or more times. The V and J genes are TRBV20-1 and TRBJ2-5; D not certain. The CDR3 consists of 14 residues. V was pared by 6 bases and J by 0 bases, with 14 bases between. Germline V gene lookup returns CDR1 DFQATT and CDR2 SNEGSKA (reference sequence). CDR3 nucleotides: TGCAGTGCCAAACATCAGGCGGACCAAGAGACCCAGTACTTC. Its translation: CSAKHQADQETQYF.

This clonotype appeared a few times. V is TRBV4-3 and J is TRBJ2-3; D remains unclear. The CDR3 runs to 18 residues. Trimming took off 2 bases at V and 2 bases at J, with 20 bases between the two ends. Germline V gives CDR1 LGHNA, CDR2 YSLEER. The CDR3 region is CASSQLTLLWGTTDTQYF. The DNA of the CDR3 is TGCGCCAGCAGCCAACTGACCTTATTATGGGGAACCACAGATACGCAGTATTTT.

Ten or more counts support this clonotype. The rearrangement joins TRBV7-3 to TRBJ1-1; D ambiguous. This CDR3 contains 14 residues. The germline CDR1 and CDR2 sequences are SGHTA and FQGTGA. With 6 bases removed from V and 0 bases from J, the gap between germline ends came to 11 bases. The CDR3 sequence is CASSYSALNTEAFF. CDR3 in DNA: TGTGCCAGCAGTTACAGTGCCTTGAACACTGAAGCTTTCTTT.

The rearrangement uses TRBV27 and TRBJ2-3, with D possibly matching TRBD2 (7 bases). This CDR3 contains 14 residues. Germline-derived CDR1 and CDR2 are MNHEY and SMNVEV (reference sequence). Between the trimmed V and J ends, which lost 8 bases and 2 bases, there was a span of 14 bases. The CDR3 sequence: CASGRGGPTDTQYF. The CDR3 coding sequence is TGTGCCAGCGGTAGGGGGGGGCCCACAGATACGCAGTATTTT.

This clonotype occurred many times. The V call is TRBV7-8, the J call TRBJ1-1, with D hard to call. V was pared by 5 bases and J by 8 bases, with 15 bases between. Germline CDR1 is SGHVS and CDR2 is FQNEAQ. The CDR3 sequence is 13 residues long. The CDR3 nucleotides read TGTGCCAGCAGCCAATTTCTTTCGTCCGAAGCTTTCTTT. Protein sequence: CASSQFLSSEAFF.

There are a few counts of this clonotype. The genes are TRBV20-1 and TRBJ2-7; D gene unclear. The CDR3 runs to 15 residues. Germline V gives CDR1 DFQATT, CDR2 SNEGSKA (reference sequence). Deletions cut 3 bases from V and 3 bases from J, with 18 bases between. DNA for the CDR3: TGCAGTGCTAGCGTTCCCGTTTCACCTAGCTACGAGCAGTACTTC. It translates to CSASVPVSPSYEQYF.

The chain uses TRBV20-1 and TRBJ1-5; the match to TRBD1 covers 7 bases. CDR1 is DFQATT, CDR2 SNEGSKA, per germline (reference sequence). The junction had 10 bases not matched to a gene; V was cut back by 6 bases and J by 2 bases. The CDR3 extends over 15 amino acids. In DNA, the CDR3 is TGCAGTGCCCATGAGGGGGCTAGGGGCAATCAGCCCCAGCATTTT. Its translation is CSAHEGARGNQPQHF.

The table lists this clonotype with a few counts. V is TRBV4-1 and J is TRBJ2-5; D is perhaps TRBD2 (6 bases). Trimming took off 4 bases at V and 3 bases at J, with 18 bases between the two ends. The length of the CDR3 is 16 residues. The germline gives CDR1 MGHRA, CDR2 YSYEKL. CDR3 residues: CASSPASGWEEETQYF. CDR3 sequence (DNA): TGCGCCAGCAGCCCCGCCTCCGGCTGGGAGGAAGAGACCCAGTACTTC.

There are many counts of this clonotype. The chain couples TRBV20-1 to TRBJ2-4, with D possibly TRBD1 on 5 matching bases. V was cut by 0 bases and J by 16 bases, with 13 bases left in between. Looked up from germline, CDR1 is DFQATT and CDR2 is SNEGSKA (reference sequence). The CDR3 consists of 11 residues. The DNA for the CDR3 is TGCAGTGCTAGAGAGGTGGAGACAGATTACTTC. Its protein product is CSAREVETDYF.

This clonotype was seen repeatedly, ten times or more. CDR3 bases: TGTGCCAGCAGCTTCCGGCAGAGCACCGGGGAGCTGTTTTTT. Amino acids: CASSFRQSTGELFF. This chain uses TRBV7-3 with TRBJ2-2; D is undetermined. The CDR3 runs to 14 residues. Trimming shortened V by 3 bases and J by 4 bases, and 9 bases separated the two germline ends. Per germline, CDR1 SGHTA and CDR2 FQGTGA.

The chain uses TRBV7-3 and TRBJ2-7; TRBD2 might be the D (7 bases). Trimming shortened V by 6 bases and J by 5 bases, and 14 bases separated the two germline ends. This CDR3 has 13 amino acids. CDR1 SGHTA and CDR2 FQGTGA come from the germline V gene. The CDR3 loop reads CASSRGARDEQYF. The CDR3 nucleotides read TGTGCCAGCAGTCGGGGGGCGCGGGACGAGCAGTACTTC.

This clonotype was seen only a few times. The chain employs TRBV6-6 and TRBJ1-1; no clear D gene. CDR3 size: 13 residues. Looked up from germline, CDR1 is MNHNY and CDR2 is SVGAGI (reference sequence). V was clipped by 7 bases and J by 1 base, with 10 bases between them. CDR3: CASIYGGNTEAFF. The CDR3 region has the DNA TGTGCCAGCATCTACGGCGGGAACACTGAAGCTTTCTTT.

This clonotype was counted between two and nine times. The CDR3 region has the DNA TGCAGTGCTGGGACTAGCTTCACCTACGAGCAGTACTTC. Translation gives CSAGTSFTYEQYF. This chain joins TRBV20-1 and TRBJ2-7; TRBD2 agrees at 9 bases. The junction had 4 bases not matched to a gene; V was cut back by 5 bases and J by 2 bases. The CDR3 contains 13 residues. Germline lookup yields CDR1 DFQATT and CDR2 SNEGSKA (reference sequence).

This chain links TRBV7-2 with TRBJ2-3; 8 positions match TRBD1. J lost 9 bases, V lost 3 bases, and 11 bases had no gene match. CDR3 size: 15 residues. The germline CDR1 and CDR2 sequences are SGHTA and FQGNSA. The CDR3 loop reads CASSLGQAEFRTQYF. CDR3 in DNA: TGTGCCAGCAGCTTGGGACAGGCAGAGTTCAGAACGCAGTATTTT.

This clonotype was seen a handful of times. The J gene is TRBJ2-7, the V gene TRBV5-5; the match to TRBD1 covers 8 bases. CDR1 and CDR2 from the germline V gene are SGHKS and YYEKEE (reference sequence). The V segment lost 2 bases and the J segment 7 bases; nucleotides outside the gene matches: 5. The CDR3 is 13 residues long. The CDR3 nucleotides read TGTGCCAGCAGCTTCCAGGGGGCTATGGAGCAGTACTTC. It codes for CASSFQGAMEQYF.

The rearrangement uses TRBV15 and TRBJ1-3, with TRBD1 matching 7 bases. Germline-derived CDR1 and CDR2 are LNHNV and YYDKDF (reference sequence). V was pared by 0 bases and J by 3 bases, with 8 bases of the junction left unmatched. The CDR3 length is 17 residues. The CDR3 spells CATSRDPKGGYGNTIYF. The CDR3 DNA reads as TGTGCCACCAGCAGAGATCCCAAAGGGGGCTATGGAAACACCATATATTTT.

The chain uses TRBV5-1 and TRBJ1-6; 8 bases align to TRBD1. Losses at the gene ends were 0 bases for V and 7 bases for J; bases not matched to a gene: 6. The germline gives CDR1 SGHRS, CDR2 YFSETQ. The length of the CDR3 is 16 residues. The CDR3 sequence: CASSLDARGQNSPLHF. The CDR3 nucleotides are TGCGCCAGCAGCTTGGACGCCAGGGGGCAAAATTCACCCCTCCACTTT.

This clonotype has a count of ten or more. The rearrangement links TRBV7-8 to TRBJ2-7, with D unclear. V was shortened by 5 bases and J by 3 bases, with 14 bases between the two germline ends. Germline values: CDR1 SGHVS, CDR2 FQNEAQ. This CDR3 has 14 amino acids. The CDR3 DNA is TGTGCCAGCAGCCCCTCGAGCGCGGTCTACGAGCAGTACTTC. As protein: CASSPSSAVYEQYF.

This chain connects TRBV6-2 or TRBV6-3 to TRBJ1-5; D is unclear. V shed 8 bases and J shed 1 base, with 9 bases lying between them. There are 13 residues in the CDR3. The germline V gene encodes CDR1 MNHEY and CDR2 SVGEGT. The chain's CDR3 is CASGSASNQPQHF. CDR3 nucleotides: TGTGCCAGCGGTTCAGCCAGCAATCAGCCCCAGCATTTT.

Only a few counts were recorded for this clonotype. This CDR3 is CASSLFAFENTEAFF. CDR3 nucleotide sequence: TGCGCCAGCAGCTTGTTCGCGTTCGAGAACACTGAAGCTTTCTTT. The rearrangement links TRBV5-1 to TRBJ1-1; D not resolved. The CDR3 contains 15 residues. Germline V gene data show CDR1 as SGHRS and CDR2 as YFSETQ. V lost 1 base, J lost 1 base, and 11 bases lay in between.